These 18 T cell receptor beta chains were sequenced from one sample in a study of shared clonotypes between healthy human individuals. Naive CD8 cells lacked CD45RO and underwent positive selection for CCR7, leaving out terminally differentiated effector memory CD45RA+ cells. Profiled with immunoSEQ multiplex PCR; TCRdb holds only in-frame clones, not every one. The data contain 550,000 to 750,000 clones, over 95% of them singletons. The specimen sequenced was naive CD8+ T cells sorted from blood. The receptors here all came from a woman aged 25 to 39 in good health.

V gene TRBV27 combines with J gene TRBJ2-3; TRBD2 matches at 9 bases. Looked up from germline, CDR1 is MNHEY and CDR2 is SMNVEV (reference sequence). Trimming cost V 5 bases and J 4 bases; bases outside gene matches: 7. This CDR3 has 15 amino acids. Here the CDR3 reads CASSPQAGGSDTQYF. The CDR3 DNA is TGTGCCAGCAGTCCACAAGCGGGAGGTTCAGATACGCAGTATTTT.

V is TRBV28 and J is TRBJ1-1; tentatively, D is TRBD1 (5 bases). Per the germline V gene, CDR1 is MDHEN and CDR2 is SYDVKM. The CDR3 consists of 12 residues. The germline V and J ends were trimmed by 8 bases and 6 bases, with 13 bases remaining between them. This CDR3 reads CASGRDSAEAFF. In nucleotides, the CDR3 is TGTGCCAGCGGACGGGACTCCGCTGAAGCTTTCTTT.

This clone was seen only a few times. V gene TRBV7-9 combines with J gene TRBJ1-4; D uncertain. Germline V gene data show CDR1 as SEHNR and CDR2 as FQNEAQ (reference sequence). Trimming removed 0 bases at V and 8 bases at J, with 7 bases between. The CDR3 totals 13 residues. CDR3 DNA sequence: TGTGCCAGCAGCTTAGCTTTGGGAGAAAAACTGTTTTTT. It yields the protein CASSLALGEKLFF.

CDR3 loop: CASRAWLGYYEQYF. DNA of the CDR3: TGCGCCAGCAGAGCATGGTTGGGGTATTACGAGCAGTACTTC. This sequence joins TRBV5-1 and TRBJ2-7; D not certain. The CDR3 extends over 14 amino acids. CDR1 is SGHRS, CDR2 YFSETQ, per germline. V shed 5 bases and J shed 4 bases, with 16 bases lying between them.

The chain recombines TRBV27 with TRBJ2-7, with D possibly TRBD1 on 5 matching bases. Deletions cut 6 bases from V and 8 bases from J, with 14 bases between. The CDR3 covers 12 residues. Germline V gene sequence: CDR1 MNHEY, CDR2 SMNVEV (reference sequence). The CDR3 loop reads CASRGLENKQYF. DNA for the CDR3: TGTGCCAGCAGGGGGCTTGAGAACAAGCAGTACTTC.

This rearrangement joins TRBV4-1 to TRBJ2-7; D unresolved. The ends were cut back, 0 bases at V and 4 bases at J, with 10 bases in the middle. The CDR3 is made up of 14 amino acids. The germline V gene has CDR1 MGHRA and CDR2 YSYEKL. The CDR3 loop is CASSQDWEVYEQYF. DNA for the CDR3: TGCGCCAGCAGCCAAGATTGGGAAGTGTACGAGCAGTACTTC.

The chain combines TRBV6-1 with TRBJ1-2; D unresolved. V was trimmed by 5 bases and J by 2 bases, leaving 6 bases between them. Germline V lookup: CDR1 MNHNS, CDR2 SASEGT. This CDR3 has 12 amino acids. Written as DNA, the CDR3 is TGTGCCAGCAGTACGAGAAACTATGGCTACACCTTC. Amino acids: CASSTRNYGYTF.

The CDR3 protein is CASRTGTGFLNTEAFF. The CDR3, as DNA: TGCGCCAGCAGGACCGGGACAGGGTTCCTGAACACTGAAGCTTTCTTT. The chain carries TRBV5-1 and TRBJ1-1; 9 bases match TRBD1. Germline V gives CDR1 SGHRS, CDR2 YFSETQ. CDR3 length: 16 amino acids. Germline trimming cut 5 bases from V and 0 bases from J; bases unmatched to any gene: 8. The complete variable domain, with remaining parts taken from reference TRBV5-1 and TRBJ1-1, reads KAGVTQTPRYLIKTRGQQVTLSCSPISGHRSVSWYQQTPGQGLQFLFEYFSETQRNKGNFPGRFSGRQFSNSRSEMNVSTLELGDSALYLCASRTGTGFLNTEAFFGQGTRLTVV.

The chain has TRBV2 and TRBJ1-1; 7 nucleotides align to TRBD1. The germline V gene encodes CDR1 SNHLY and CDR2 FYNNEI. CDR3 length equals 12 residues. Trimming removed 8 bases from V and 4 bases from J; junction bases left unmatched: 4. The DNA of the CDR3 is TGTGCCAGCGAGACAGGGCCCACTGAAGCTTTCTTT. It specifies CASETGPTEAFF. Together with reference TRBV2 and TRBJ1-1, the CDR3 gives the full variable domain: EPEVTQTPSHQVTQMGQEVILRCVPISNHLYFYWYRQILGQKVEFLVSFYNNEISEKSEIFDDQFSVERPDGSNFTLKIRSTKLEDSAMYFCASETGPTEAFFGQGTRLTVV.

The chain links TRBV28 to TRBJ1-1, with D possibly TRBD1 on 6 matching bases. The germline V gene has CDR1 MDHEN and CDR2 SYDVKM. Trimming left V 5 bases short and J 3 bases short, with 16 bases between. This CDR3 comprises 15 residues. CDR3 in DNA: TGTGCCAGCAGTGGGGCAGGGGAAGGGGACACTGAAGCTTTCTTT. It yields the protein CASSGAGEGDTEAFF.

The chain recombines TRBV28 with TRBJ1-4, with D maybe TRBD1 (5 bases). The germline V gene has CDR1 MDHEN and CDR2 SYDVKM. V lost 4 bases to trimming and J lost 2 bases, with 8 bases between them. CDR3 length: 14 amino acids. The CDR3 protein is CASSSGATNEKLFF. The CDR3 DNA sequence: TGTGCCAGCAGTTCCGGGGCTACTAATGAAAAACTGTTTTTT.

This chain joins TRBV7-9 and TRBJ2-5; D is unresolved. Germline V gene lookup returns CDR1 SEHNR and CDR2 FQNEAQ (reference sequence). There are 13 residues in the CDR3. V was trimmed by 1 base and J by 5 bases, leaving 8 bases between them. The CDR3 sequence: CASSLVRAETQYF. DNA of the CDR3: TGTGCCAGCAGCTTAGTTCGGGCCGAGACCCAGTACTTC. The full variable domain, its missing parts supplied by reference TRBV7-9 and TRBJ2-5, is DTGVSQNPRHKITKRGQNVTFRCDPISEHNRLYWYRQTLGQGPEFLTYFQNEAQLEKSRLLSDRFSAERPKGSFSTLEIQRTEQGDSAMYLCASSLVRAETQYFGPGTRLLVL.

V is TRBV7-9 and J is TRBJ1-1; 8 bases fit TRBD1. This CDR3 contains 13 residues. Trimming took 1 base from V and 6 from J; bases not matched to a gene: 1. Looked up from germline, CDR1 is SEHNR and CDR2 is FQNEAQ (reference sequence). The CDR3 bases are TGTGCCAGCAGCTTAGACAGGGGGTCTGAAGCTTTCTTT. This sequence encodes CASSLDRGSEAFF. Full variable domain (outside the CDR3, taken from reference TRBV7-9 and TRBJ1-1): DTGVSQNPRHKITKRGQNVTFRCDPISEHNRLYWYRQTLGQGPEFLTYFQNEAQLEKSRLLSDRFSAERPKGSFSTLEIQRTEQGDSAMYLCASSLDRGSEAFFGQGTRLTVV.

J is TRBJ2-3 and V is TRBV7-9; no firm D call. Germline CDR1 SEHNR, CDR2 FQNEAQ (reference sequence). V was trimmed by 5 bases and J by 4 bases, leaving 10 bases between them. CDR3 length: 13 amino acids. The CDR3, as DNA: TGTGCCAGCAGCACAACCCGCGCAGATACGCAGTATTTT. It codes for CASSTTRADTQYF. The entire variable domain, with the rest obtained from reference TRBV7-9 and TRBJ2-3, is as follows: DTGVSQNPRHKITKRGQNVTFRCDPISEHNRLYWYRQTLGQGPEFLTYFQNEAQLEKSRLLSDRFSAERPKGSFSTLEIQRTEQGDSAMYLCASSTTRADTQYFGPGTRLTVL.

Written as DNA, the CDR3 is TGTGCCAGCAGTCCATGGGAGGGGATGGCGGCCTATGGCTACACCTTC. It encodes CASSPWEGMAAYGYTF. The chain joins TRBV2 to TRBJ1-2, with a tentative D call TRBD1 (5 bases). CDR3 length: 16 amino acids. Trimming pared 5 bases from V and 4 bases from J, leaving 20 bases between. The germline CDR1 and CDR2 sequences are SNHLY and FYNNEI.

The gene calls are TRBV4-1 and TRBJ2-7; 12 bases align to TRBD2. The CDR3 contains 15 residues. The V gene's germline CDR1 is MGHRA and CDR2 YSYEKL. Trimming cost V 3 bases and J 3 bases; bases outside gene matches: 3. CDR3 loop: CASSQMGLAGYEQYF. For the CDR3, the DNA is TGCGCCAGCAGCCAGATGGGACTAGCGGGCTACGAGCAGTACTTC.

The chain uses TRBV4-1 and TRBJ1-1, with D maybe TRBD1 (6 bases). This CDR3 has 16 amino acids. CDR1 MGHRA and CDR2 YSYEKL come from the germline V gene. Trimming pared 4 bases from V and 0 bases from J, leaving 15 bases between. The CDR3 nucleotides read TGCGCCAGCAGCCGCGAGGACAGCCCGGTGAACACTGAAGCTTTCTTT. Its protein is CASSREDSPVNTEAFF.

This chain joins TRBV25-1 and TRBJ1-2, with D perhaps matching TRBD1 (5 bases). CDR1 is MGHDK, CDR2 SYGVNS, per germline. The V and J ends lost 3 bases and 6 bases respectively, with 5 bases between them. The CDR3 is made up of 11 amino acids. In DNA form, the CDR3 reads TGTGCCAGCAGTGAGGGGGATGGCTACACCTTC. Protein product: CASSEGDGYTF.